This T cell receptor beta chain is from a study of T cells after posttransplantation cyclophosphamide. Study-level results: After PTCy, TRB diversity resembled that of CNI/methotrexate controls. Later post-transplant blood repertoires were often dominated by donor CD8+ memory clones.

On this clone itself: What it binds is not known.

CDR1 is SGHDT, CDR2 YYEEEE, per germline. The CDR3 runs 16 residues. The V and J ends lost 4 bases and 2 bases, in that order; junction bases with no gene match: 10. The method was immunoSEQ multiplex PCR; TCRdb's version includes in-frame clones alone and lacks a portion of them. The table records 51,000 or so clones, around 94% of them present only once. The TCR sequence derives from a woman aged 25-40 years in good health and a related stem cell transplant donor. This chain connects TRBV5-6 to TRBJ1-1; TRBD1 matches 8 bases. The sample comprised PBMCs. CDR3 DNA: TGTGCCAGCAGCCCGAGGGACAGGAACCTCAACACTGAAGCTTTCTTT. Protein sequence: CASSPRDRNLNTEAFF.